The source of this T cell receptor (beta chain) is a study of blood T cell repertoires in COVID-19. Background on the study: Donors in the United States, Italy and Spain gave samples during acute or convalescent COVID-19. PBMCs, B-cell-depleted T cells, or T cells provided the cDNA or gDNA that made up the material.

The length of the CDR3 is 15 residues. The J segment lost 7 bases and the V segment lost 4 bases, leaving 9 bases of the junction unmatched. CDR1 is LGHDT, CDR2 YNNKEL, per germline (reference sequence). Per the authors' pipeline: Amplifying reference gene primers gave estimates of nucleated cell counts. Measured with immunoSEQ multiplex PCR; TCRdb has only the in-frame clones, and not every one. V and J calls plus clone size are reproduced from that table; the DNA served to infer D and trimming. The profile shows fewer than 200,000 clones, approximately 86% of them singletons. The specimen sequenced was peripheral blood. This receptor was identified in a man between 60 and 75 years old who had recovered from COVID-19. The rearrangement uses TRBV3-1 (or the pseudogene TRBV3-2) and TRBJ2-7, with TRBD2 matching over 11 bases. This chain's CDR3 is CASSLHGLAGGEQYF. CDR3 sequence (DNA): TGTGCCAGCAGCCTTCACGGTCTAGCGGGGGGTGAGCAGTACTTC.